The subject of this entry is one T cell receptor beta chain. The CDR3 runs to 17 residues. The ends were cut back, 1 base at V and 3 bases at J, with 16 bases in the middle. Germline V gene lookup returns CDR1 LGHNT and CDR2 FRNRAP. Amplification used 60 Vbeta primers and 13 Jbeta primers. Some clones are missing from TCRdb's copy, which holds only in-frame ones; the method was immunoSEQ multiplex PCR. The profile shows fewer than 120,000 clones, more than 65% of them singletons. The sample comes from a study of cytomegalovirus exposure and HLA in healthy donors. The chain links TRBV12-5 to TRBJ2-1, with a possible D match to TRBD1 (7 bases). Material: PBMCs. The receptor's source is a man aged 30 to 45 in good health and CMV-seropositive. CDR3 residues: CASGLDPQGGLYNEQFF. The CDR3 coding sequence is TGTGCTAGTGGTTTGGACCCTCAGGGGGGCCTCTACAATGAGCAGTTCTTC.